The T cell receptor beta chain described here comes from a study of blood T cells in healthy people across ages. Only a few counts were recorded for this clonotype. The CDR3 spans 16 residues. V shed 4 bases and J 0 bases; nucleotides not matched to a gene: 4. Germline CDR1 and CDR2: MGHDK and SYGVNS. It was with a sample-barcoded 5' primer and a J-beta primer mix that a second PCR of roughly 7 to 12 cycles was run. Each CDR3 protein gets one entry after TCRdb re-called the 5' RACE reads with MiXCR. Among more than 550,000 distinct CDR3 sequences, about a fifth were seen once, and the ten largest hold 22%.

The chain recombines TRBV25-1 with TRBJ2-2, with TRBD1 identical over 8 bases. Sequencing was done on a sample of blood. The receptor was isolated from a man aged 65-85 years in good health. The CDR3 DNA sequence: TGTGCCAGCAGTGCGCAGGGGGCGCCGAACACCGGGGAGCTGTTTTTT. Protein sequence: CASSAQGAPNTGELFF.